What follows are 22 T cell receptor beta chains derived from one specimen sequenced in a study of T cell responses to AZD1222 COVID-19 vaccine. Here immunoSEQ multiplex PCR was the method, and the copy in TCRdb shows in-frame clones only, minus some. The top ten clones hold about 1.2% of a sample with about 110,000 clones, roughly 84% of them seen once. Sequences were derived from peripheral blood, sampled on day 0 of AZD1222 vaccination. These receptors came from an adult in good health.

CDR3 DNA: TGTGCCAGCAGCTTAGGTCCGGGTCGAGGCACTGAAGCTTTCTTT. Amino acid sequence: CASSLGPGRGTEAFF. This chain connects TRBV7-6 to TRBJ1-1; D not certain. This CDR3 has 15 amino acids. Per the germline V gene, CDR1 is SGHVS and CDR2 is FNYEAQ. The V and J ends lost 1 base and 4 bases respectively, with 13 bases between them.

The CDR3 DNA reads as TGTGCCAGCAGTTACCGCCTTAGCGGAGAGACCCAGTACTTC. It specifies CASSYRLSGETQYF. The V and J genes are TRBV6-6 and TRBJ2-5, with D maybe TRBD2 (6 bases). The CDR3 runs 14 residues. V lost 2 bases and J 4 bases, leaving 11 bases between the germline ends. Germline CDR1 MNHNY, CDR2 SVGAGI (reference sequence).

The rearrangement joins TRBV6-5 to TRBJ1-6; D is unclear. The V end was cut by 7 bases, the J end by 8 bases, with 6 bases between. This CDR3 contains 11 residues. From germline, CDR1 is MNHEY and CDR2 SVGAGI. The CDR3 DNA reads TGTGCCAGCAAAAGGCATTCACCCCTCCACTTT. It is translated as CASKRHSPLHF.

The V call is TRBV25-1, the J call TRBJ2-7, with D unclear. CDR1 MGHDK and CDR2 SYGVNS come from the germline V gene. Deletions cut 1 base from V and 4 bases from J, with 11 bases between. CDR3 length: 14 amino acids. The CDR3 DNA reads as TGTGCCAGCAGTGAATCTGGCGGCTTGTACGAGCAGTACTTC. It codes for CASSESGGLYEQYF.

CDR3 sequence (DNA): TGTGCCACTAACCCGGACCCGTCCTACGAGCAGTACTTC. Encoded protein: CATNPDPSYEQYF. The chain has TRBV10-3 and TRBJ2-7; no reliable D call. CDR3 length: 13 amino acids. Germline CDR1 and CDR2: ENHRY and SYGVKD. Trimming took off 10 bases at V and 1 base at J, with 14 bases between the two ends.

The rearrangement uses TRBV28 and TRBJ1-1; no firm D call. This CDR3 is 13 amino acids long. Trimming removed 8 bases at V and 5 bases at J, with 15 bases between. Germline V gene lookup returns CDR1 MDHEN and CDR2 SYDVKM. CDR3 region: CASDRGLWTEAFF. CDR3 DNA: TGTGCCAGCGATCGGGGTTTGTGGACTGAAGCTTTCTTT.

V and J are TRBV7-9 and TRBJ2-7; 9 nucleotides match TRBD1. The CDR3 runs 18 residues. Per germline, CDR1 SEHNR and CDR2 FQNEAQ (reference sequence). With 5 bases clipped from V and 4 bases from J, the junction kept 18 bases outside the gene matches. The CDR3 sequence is CASSPPGQGNWRSYEQYF. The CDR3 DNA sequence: TGTGCCAGCAGCCCCCCGGGACAGGGTAATTGGAGGTCGTACGAGCAGTACTTC.

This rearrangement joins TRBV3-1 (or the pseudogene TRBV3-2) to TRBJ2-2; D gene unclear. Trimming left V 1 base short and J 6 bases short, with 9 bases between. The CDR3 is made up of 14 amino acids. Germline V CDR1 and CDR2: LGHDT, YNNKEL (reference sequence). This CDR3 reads CASSQGGPPGELFF. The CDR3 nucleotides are TGTGCCAGCAGCCAAGGTGGGCCCCCCGGGGAGCTGTTTTTT.

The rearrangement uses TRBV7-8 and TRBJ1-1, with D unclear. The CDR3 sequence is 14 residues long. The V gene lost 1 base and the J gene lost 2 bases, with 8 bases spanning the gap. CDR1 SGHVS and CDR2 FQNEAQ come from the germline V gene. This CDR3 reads CASSLGGRNTEAFF. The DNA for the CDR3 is TGTGCCAGCAGCTTAGGGGGAAGAAACACTGAAGCTTTCTTT.

CDR3 sequence reads: CASSYLLAGGHQSYNEQFF. The CDR3 DNA follows: TGTGCCAGCAGTTACCTCCTAGCGGGGGGGCATCAGTCCTACAATGAGCAGTTCTTC. J is TRBJ2-1 and V is TRBV6-2 or TRBV6-3; the match to TRBD2 covers 12 bases. Germline CDR1 MNHEY, CDR2 SVGEGT. The CDR3 covers 19 residues. V lost 2 bases to trimming and J lost 1 base; unmatched junction nucleotides: 9.

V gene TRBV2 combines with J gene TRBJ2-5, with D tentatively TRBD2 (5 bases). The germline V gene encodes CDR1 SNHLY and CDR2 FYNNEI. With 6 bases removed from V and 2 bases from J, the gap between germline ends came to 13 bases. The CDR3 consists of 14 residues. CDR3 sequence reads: CASRLNGNQETQYF. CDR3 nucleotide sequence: TGTGCCAGCAGGCTCAACGGGAATCAAGAGACCCAGTACTTC.

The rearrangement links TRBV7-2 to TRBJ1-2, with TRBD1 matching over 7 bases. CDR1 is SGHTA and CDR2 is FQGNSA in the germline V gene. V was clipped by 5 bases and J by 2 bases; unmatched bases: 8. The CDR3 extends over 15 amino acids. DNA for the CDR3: TGTGCCAGCAGCCCCCCGGGACAGATAAACTATGGCTACACCTTC. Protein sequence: CASSPPGQINYGYTF. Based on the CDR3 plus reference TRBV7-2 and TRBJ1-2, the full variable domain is GAGVSQSPSNKVTEKGKDVELRCDPISGHTALYWYRQSLGQGLEFLIYFQGNSAPDKSGLPSDRFSAERTGGSVSTLTIQRTQQEDSAVYLCASSPPGQINYGYTFGSGTRLTVV.

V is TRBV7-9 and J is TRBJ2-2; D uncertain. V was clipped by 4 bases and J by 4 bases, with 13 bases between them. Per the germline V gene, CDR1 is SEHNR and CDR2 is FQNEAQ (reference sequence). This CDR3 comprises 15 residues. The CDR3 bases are TGTGCCAGCAGCTCGTTCCTTTGGGGCACCGGGGAGCTGTTTTTT. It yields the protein CASSSFLWGTGELFF.

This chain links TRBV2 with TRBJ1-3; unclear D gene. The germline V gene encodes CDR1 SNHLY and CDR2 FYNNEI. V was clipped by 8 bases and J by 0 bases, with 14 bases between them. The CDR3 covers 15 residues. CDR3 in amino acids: CASREWPSSGNTIYF. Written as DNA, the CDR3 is TGTGCCAGCCGGGAGTGGCCTAGCTCTGGAAACACCATATATTTT.

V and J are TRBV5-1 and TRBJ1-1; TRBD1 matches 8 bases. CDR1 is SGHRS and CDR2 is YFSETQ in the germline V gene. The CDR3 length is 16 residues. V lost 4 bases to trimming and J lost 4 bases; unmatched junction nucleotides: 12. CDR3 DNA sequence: TGCGCCAGCAGCACATCAGGGGGCCGGTTGAGCACTGAAGCTTTCTTT. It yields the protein CASSTSGGRLSTEAFF.

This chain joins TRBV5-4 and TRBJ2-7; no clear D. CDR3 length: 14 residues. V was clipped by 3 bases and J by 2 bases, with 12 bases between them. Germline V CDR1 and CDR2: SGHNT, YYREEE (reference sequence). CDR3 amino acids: CASSSDPTTYEQYF. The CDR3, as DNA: TGTGCCAGCAGCTCAGACCCTACTACCTACGAGCAGTACTTC.

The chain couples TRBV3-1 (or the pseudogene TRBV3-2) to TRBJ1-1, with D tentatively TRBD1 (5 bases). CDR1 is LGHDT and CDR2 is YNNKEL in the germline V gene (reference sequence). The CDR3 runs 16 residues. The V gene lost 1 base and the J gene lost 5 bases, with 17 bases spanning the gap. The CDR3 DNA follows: TGTGCCAGCAGCCAAGCCGGTGGGGGTCCAAGGACTGAAGCTTTCTTT. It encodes CASSQAGGGPRTEAFF.

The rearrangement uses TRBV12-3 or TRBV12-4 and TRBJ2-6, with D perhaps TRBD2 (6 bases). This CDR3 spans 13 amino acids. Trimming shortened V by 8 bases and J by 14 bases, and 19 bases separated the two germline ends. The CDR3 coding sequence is TGTGCCAGCGAAGGGCAGGGAGGCAATATCCTGACTTTC. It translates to CASEGQGGNILTF.

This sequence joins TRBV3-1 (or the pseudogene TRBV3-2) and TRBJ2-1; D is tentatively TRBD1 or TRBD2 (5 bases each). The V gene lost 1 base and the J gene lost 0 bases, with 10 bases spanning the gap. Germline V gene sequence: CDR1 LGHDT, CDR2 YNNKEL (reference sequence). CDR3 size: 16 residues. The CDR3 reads CASSQGGSRSYNEQFF. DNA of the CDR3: TGTGCCAGCAGCCAAGGGGGGAGCCGCTCCTACAATGAGCAGTTCTTC.

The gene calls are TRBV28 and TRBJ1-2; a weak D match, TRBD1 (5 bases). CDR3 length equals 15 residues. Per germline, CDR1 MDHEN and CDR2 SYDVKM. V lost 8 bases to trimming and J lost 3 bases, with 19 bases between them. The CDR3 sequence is CASGPRQPGDYGYTF. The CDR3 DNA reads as TGTGCCAGCGGGCCTCGACAGCCCGGGGACTATGGCTACACCTTC.

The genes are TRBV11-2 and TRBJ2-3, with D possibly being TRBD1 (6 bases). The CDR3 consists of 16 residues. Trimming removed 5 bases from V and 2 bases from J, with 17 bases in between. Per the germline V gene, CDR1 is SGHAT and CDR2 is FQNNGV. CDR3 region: CASSPKRGINTDTQYF. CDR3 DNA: TGTGCCAGCAGCCCAAAGAGGGGGATTAACACAGATACGCAGTATTTT.

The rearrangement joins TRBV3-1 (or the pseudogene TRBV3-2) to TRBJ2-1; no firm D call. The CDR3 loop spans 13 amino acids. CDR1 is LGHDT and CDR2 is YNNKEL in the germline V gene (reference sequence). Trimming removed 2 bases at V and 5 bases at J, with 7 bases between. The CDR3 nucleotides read TGTGCCAGCAGCCAATACATAGACAATGAGCAGTTCTTC. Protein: CASSQYIDNEQFF.